This T cell receptor (beta chain) was identified during a study of blood T cell repertoires in COVID-19. What the recovered Cohort 3 donors had was two negative PCRs, clearance, or symptom resolution. Original handling: Estimates of nucleated cell counts were drawn from the amplification of reference gene primers. Assay: immunoSEQ multiplex PCR; the TCRdb copy retains only in-frame clones and omits some. V and J calls and clone size are given by that table; D and trimming were obtained from the DNA. The sample yields 190,000 or so clones, approximately 84% seen once. The receptor comes from a man aged 35 to 55 who had recovered from COVID-19. Sequences were obtained from PBMCs or T cells enriched from blood (not recorded which).

CDR3 nucleotides: TGCGCCAGCAGCTATGGGACAGGGGGCGATGGCTACACCTTC. It is translated as CASSYGTGGDGYTF. The gene calls are TRBV5-1 and TRBJ1-2; 12 bases fit TRBD1. J was trimmed by 6 bases and V by 3 bases; bases with no gene match: 3. Germline CDR1 SGHRS, CDR2 YFSETQ. This CDR3 has 14 amino acids.